A selection of T cell receptor beta chains follows, all from one sample in a study of blood T cells in healthy people across ages. TCRdb re-called the 5' RACE reads through MiXCR, storing one row per CDR3 protein. The profile shows 580,000 or so distinct CDR3 sequences, around half of them singletons. Sequences were obtained from blood. These receptors all stem from a man of 80 years or more in good health. Each CDR3 is given with its conserved first and last residue. D genes are given only for firm matches. Clone size is stated in some rows and not others, as once, few, many or a class when expanded.

CDR3nt	CDR3aa	abundance	j_gene	v_gene	d_gene
TGCGCCAGCAGCCAGCCGGGGAACACCGGGGAGCTGTTTTTT	CASSQPGNTGELFF	.	TRBJ2-2	TRBV4-3	.
TGTGCCACCAGTGACCCAGGGACCGCGGCCTACAATGAGCAGTTCTTC	CATSDPGTAAYNEQFF	few	TRBJ2-1	TRBV24-1	.
TGTGCCAGCAGTTTGGGAGACAGAAATGAAAAACTGTTTTTT	CASSLGDRNEKLFF	few	TRBJ1-4	TRBV28	.
TGCAGTGCTAGGCCCGCGTCTAGCGGGATTGCGCAGTATTTT	CSARPASSGIAQYF	.	TRBJ2-3	TRBV20-1	TRBD2
TGTGCCAGCAGCTTAGCAGCTACCGCCGGGGAGCTGTTTTTT	CASSLAATAGELFF	.	TRBJ2-2	TRBV11-1	.
TGTGCCAGCAGCTTAGGGTTGGGTTACAATGAGCAGTACTTC	CASSLGLGYNEQYF	few	TRBJ2-5	TRBV7-9	.
TGTGCCAGCAGCGCCGATAAAGCGGGAGTAGCTTCAGATACGCAGTATTTT	CASSADKAGVASDTQYF	few	TRBJ2-3	TRBV9	TRBD2
TGTGCCAGCCACGACGACAGGGCTCGATTCTATGGCTACACCTTC	CASHDDRARFYGYTF	few	TRBJ1-2	TRBV6-2/TRBV6-3	TRBD1
TGTGCCAGCAGGGGGACGGTCAATGAGCAGTTCTTC	CASRGTVNEQFF	many	TRBJ2-1	TRBV6-6	.
TGCGCCAGCAGCTTTATGGGGGGCTCTGGGGCCAACGTCCTGACTTTC	CASSFMGGSGANVLTF	.	TRBJ2-6	TRBV5-1	.
TGTGCCAGCAGTGAAGAGTTCGGTAGCGGGAACTCCTACGAGCAGTACTTC	CASSEEFGSGNSYEQYF	.	TRBJ2-7	TRBV2	TRBD2
TGCAGTGTCCCCATTCGACTGGGGAACACTGAAGCTTTCTTT	CSVPIRLGNTEAFF	.	TRBJ1-1	TRBV20-1	.
TGTGCCAGCAGCCTTGTGGTCGGAGCCTACTACGAGCAGTACTTC	CASSLVVGAYYEQYF	.	TRBJ2-7	TRBV7-9	.
TGCAGCGTTGAAGATAACGAAAACTATGGCTACACCTTC	CSVEDNENYGYTF	few	TRBJ1-2	TRBV29-1	.
TGCGCCAGCAGGAGAGAGTACTCTATCGGCTACACCTTC	CASRREYSIGYTF	.	TRBJ1-2	TRBV5-1	.
TGTGCCAGCAGCCCCACTGCGAATGAGCAGTTCTTC	CASSPTANEQFF	.	TRBJ2-1	TRBV7-9	.
TGTGCCAGCAGTCTCCGACAGGGTGGTCAGCCCCAGCATTTT	CASSLRQGGQPQHF	.	TRBJ1-5	TRBV27	TRBD1
TGTGCCAGCAGTTACGGACGGGCAGGTCTGCCCTCCTACGAGCAGTACTTC	CASSYGRAGLPSYEQYF	.	TRBJ2-7	TRBV6-2/TRBV6-3	.
TGTGCCAGCAGCTCTTTGGGGGCGGCCCAAGAGACCCAGTACTTC	CASSSLGAAQETQYF	.	TRBJ2-5	TRBV7-3	.
TGCTGTGCTCCCCACATAAGCCAAGAGACCCAGTACTTC	CCAPHISQETQYF	.	TRBJ2-5	TRBV20-1	.
TGCGCCAGCAGTGAGTCGAGGGACAGCTCTTACGAGCAGTACTTC	CASSESRDSSYEQYF	.	TRBJ2-7	TRBV10-1	TRBD1
TGTGCCAGCAGTCAATCGCCCGGACTAGCGGGCAAAGAGACCCAGTACTTC	CASSQSPGLAGKETQYF	many	TRBJ2-5	TRBV6-1	TRBD2
TGTGCCAGCAGCTTCGACAGGGTCGAAGAAAAACTGTTTTTT	CASSFDRVEEKLFF	.	TRBJ1-4	TRBV7-9	TRBD1
TGTGCCAGCACCCAACCCGGGGGCACGCAGTTCTTC	CASTQPGGTQFF	.	TRBJ2-1	TRBV28	.
TGTGCCAGCTCACGAGGACAGGATCGGCAGCCCCAGCATTTT	CASSRGQDRQPQHF	.	TRBJ1-5	TRBV18	TRBD1
TGCAGTGTGTACAGGGCTAAGACCCAGTACTTC	CSVYRAKTQYF	.	TRBJ2-5	TRBV20-1	.
TGCGCCAGCAGTGAGCCATCCCGGGCAGAGCTTAGCTACGAGCAGTACTTC	CASSEPSRAELSYEQYF	once	TRBJ2-7	TRBV10-2	.
TGTGCCAGCAGCAGCCGGGCGGGCTCAACAAAGGGAAATCAGCCCCAGCATTTT	CASSSRAGSTKGNQPQHF	once	TRBJ1-5	TRBV5-6	.
TGCGCCAGCAGCTATCAGTTGGGTAATTCACCCCTCCACTTT	CASSYQLGNSPLHF	.	TRBJ1-6	TRBV5-1	.
TGTGCCAGCAGCTTCGTTTGGAGTAGTGAAAAACTGTTTTTT	CASSFVWSSEKLFF	many	TRBJ1-4	TRBV7-9	.
TGCAGCGTTGAGAGGACAGGGGCTCCAATTGGGGAGACCCAGTACTTC	CSVERTGAPIGETQYF	.	TRBJ2-5	TRBV29-1	TRBD1
TGTGCCAGCAGCTGGGGGGGTAGGGAAGAGACCCAGTACTTC	CASSWGGREETQYF	many	TRBJ2-5	TRBV6-6	TRBD2
TGTGCCAGCAGTAACCCGACAGGGAACACTGAAGCTTTCTTT	CASSNPTGNTEAFF	.	TRBJ1-1	TRBV6-2/TRBV6-3	.
TGTGCCTGGAGTGCTGGGTACAGCTATGGCTACACCTTC	CAWSAGYSYGYTF	.	TRBJ1-2	TRBV30	.
TGTGCCAGCAGTACCACTAGCGGGGGGGCCGGGGAGCTGTTTTTT	CASSTTSGGAGELFF	few	TRBJ2-2	TRBV6-6	TRBD2
TGTGCCTGGAGCGGAATCCTTGAAGCTTTCTTT	CAWSGILEAFF	.	TRBJ1-1	TRBV30	.
TGCAGCGCCGCCGGGACAGCCTCGGGCGAGCAGTACTTC	CSAAGTASGEQYF	few	TRBJ2-7	TRBV29-1	TRBD1
TGTGCCATCAGTGGGGAGACTAGCGGGAGGTACCCCTACAGTGAGCAGTACTTC	CAISGETSGRYPYSEQYF	.	TRBJ2-5	TRBV10-3	TRBD2
TGCGCCAGCAGCCAAGGTCAGCGGGAGTACGAGCAGTACTTC	CASSQGQREYEQYF	once	TRBJ2-7	TRBV4-1	TRBD2
TGCAGCGTCGCTAACCTCTACAATGAGCAGTTCTTC	CSVANLYNEQFF	.	TRBJ2-1	TRBV29-1	.
TGTGCCAGCAGCCTACGACAGGCCTCTGGCTACGAGCAGTACTTC	CASSLRQASGYEQYF	.	TRBJ2-7	TRBV7-8	.
TGTGCCAGCAGCCCGACGGCCAGCAATCAGCCCCAGCATTTT	CASSPTASNQPQHF	few	TRBJ1-5	TRBV5-5	.
TGTGCCAGCAGCCCTTACAGGGGAAACTACAATGAGCAGTTCTTC	CASSPYRGNYNEQFF	few	TRBJ2-1	TRBV7-9	TRBD1
TGTGCCAGCATGCGTGATTCTAGCTATGGCTACACCTTC	CASMRDSSYGYTF	few	TRBJ1-2	TRBV14	.
TGTGCCAGCACCACGGTCGGCGGGAGTGAGCAGTTCTTC	CASTTVGGSEQFF	.	TRBJ2-1	TRBV6-2/TRBV6-3	TRBD2
TGTGCCAGCACTCAGGACAGGGACGAGTACAATGAGCAGTTCTTC	CASTQDRDEYNEQFF	many	TRBJ2-1	TRBV6-6	TRBD1